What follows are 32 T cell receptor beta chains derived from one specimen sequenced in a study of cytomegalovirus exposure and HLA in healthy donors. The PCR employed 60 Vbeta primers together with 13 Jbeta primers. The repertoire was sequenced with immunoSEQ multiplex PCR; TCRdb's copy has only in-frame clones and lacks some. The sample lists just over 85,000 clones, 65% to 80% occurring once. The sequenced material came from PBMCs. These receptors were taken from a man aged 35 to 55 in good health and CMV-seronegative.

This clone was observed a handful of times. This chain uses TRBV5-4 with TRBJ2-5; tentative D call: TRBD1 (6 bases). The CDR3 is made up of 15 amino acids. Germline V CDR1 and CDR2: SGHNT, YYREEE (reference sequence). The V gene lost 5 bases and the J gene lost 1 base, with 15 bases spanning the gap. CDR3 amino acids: CASSGDRSIQETQYF. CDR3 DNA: TGTGCCAGCAGTGGAGACAGGAGCATCCAAGAGACCCAGTACTTC.

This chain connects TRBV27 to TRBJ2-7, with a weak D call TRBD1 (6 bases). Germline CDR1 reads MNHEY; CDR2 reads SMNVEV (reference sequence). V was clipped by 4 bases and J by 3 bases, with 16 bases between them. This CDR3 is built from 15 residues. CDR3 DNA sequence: TGTGCCAGCAGTTCCGGGACAAGCCTTTTCTACGAGCAGTACTTC. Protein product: CASSSGTSLFYEQYF.

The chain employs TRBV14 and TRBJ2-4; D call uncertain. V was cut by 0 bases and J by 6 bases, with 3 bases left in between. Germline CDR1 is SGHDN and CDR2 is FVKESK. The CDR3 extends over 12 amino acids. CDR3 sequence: CASSQDRNIQYF. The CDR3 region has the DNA TGTGCCAGCAGCCAAGACCGAAACATTCAGTACTTC.

CDR3 residues: CASQEDRVVVASPLHF. The CDR3 DNA sequence: TGTGCCAGCCAAGAGGACAGGGTTGTAGTGGCTTCACCCCTCCACTTT. The genes are TRBV6-6 and TRBJ1-6, with 8 bases fitting TRBD1. Unmatched junction bases numbered 15, after V lost 8 bases and J lost 9 bases. Germline CDR1 is MNHNY and CDR2 is SVGAGI (reference sequence). The CDR3 covers 16 residues.

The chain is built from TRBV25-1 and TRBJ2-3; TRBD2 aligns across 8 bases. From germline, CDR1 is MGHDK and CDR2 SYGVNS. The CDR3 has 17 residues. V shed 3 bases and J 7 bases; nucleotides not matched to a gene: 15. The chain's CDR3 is CASSDPPRGGQGHTQYF. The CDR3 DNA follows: TGTGCCAGCAGTGATCCTCCACGGGGGGGGCAGGGGCATACGCAGTATTTT.

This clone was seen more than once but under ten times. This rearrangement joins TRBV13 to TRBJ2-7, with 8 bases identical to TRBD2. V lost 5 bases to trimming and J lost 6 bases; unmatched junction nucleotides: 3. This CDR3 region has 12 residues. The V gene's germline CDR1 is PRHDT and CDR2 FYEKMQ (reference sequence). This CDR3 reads CASSGLASEQYF. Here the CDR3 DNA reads TGTGCCAGCAGCGGACTAGCAAGCGAGCAGTACTTC.

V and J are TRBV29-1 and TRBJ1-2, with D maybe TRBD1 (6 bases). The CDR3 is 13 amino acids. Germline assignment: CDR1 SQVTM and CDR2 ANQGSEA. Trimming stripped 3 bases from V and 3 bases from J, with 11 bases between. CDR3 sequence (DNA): TGCAGCGTTGACGGACAGACCCACTATGGCTACACCTTC. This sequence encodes CSVDGQTHYGYTF.

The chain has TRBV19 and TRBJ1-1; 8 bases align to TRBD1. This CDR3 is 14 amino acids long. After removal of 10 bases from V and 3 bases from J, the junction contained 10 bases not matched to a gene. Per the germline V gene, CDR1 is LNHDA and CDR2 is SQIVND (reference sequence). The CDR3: CATQTGGEYTEAFF. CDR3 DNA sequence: TGTGCCACCCAAACAGGGGGTGAGTACACTGAAGCTTTCTTT.

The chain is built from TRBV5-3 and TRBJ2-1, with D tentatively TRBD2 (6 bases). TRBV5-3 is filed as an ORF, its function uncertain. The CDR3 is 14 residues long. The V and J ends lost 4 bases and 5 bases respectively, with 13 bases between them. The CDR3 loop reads CARSPRGFHNEQFF. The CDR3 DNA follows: TGTGCCAGAAGCCCTCGGGGGTTCCACAATGAGCAGTTCTTC.

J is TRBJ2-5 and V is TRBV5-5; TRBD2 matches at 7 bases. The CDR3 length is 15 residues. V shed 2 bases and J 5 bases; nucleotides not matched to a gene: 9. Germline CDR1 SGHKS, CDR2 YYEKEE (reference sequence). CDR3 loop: CASSFWGGVIETQYF. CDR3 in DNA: TGTGCCAGCAGCTTCTGGGGGGGGGTGATCGAGACCCAGTACTTC.

The CDR3 is CASSDARPLGKNIQYF. DNA for the CDR3: TGTGCCAGCAGTGACGCTAGGCCCTTGGGCAAAAACATTCAGTACTTC. The gene calls are TRBV2 and TRBJ2-4; D not certain. The V end lost 3 bases, the J end lost 3 bases, and 15 bases lay between the germline ends. The CDR3 extends over 16 amino acids. Germline CDR1 is SNHLY and CDR2 is FYNNEI.

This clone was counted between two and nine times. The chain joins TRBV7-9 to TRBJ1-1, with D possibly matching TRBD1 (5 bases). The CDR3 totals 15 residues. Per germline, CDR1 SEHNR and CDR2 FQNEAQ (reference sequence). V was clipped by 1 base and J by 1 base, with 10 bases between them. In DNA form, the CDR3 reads TGTGCCAGCAGCTTAGTACAGGAGGGGAACACTGAAGCTTTCTTT. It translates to CASSLVQEGNTEAFF.

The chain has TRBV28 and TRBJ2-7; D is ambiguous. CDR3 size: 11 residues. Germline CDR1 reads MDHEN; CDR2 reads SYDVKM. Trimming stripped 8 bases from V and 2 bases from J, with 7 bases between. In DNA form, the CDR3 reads TGTGCCAGCTTCAGTACCTACGAGCAGTACTTC. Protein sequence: CASFSTYEQYF. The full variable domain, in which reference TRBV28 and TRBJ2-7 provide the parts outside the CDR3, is DVKVTQSSRYLVKRTGEKVFLECVQDMDHENMFWYRQDPGLGLRLIYFSYDVKMKEKGDIPEGYSVSREKKERFSLILESASTNQTSMYLCASFSTYEQYFGPGTRLTVT.

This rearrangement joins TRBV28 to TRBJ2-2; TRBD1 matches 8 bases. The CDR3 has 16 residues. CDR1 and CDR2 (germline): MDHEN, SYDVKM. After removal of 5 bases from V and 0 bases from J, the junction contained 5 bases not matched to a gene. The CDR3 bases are TGTGCCAGCAGTCCGCAGGGGGCTCCGAACACCGGGGAGCTGTTTTTT. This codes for CASSPQGAPNTGELFF. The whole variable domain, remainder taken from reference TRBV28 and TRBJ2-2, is DVKVTQSSRYLVKRTGEKVFLECVQDMDHENMFWYRQDPGLGLRLIYFSYDVKMKEKGDIPEGYSVSREKKERFSLILESASTNQTSMYLCASSPQGAPNTGELFFGEGSRLTVL.

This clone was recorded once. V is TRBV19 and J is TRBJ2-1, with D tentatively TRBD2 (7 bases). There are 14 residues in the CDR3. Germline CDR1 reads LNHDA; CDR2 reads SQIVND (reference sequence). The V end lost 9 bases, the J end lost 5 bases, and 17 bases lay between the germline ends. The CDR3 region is CASRPRGRNNEQFF. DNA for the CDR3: TGTGCCAGCCGCCCGCGGGGGCGCAACAATGAGCAGTTCTTC.

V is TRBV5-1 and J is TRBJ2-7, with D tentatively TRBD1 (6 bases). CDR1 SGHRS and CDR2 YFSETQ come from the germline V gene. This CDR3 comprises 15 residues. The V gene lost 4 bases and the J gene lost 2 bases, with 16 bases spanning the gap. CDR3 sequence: CASSEGLDSAYEQYF. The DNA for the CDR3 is TGCGCCAGCAGCGAGGGGCTGGACAGTGCCTACGAGCAGTACTTC.

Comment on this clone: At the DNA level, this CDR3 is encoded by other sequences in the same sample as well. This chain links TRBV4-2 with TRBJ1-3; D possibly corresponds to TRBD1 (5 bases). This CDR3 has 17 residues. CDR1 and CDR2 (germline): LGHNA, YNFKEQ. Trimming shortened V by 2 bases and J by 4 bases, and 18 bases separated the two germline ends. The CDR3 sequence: CASSQPAAEGVGNTIYF. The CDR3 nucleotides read TGTGCCAGCAGCCAACCCGCGGCAGAAGGGGTAGGAAACACCATATATTTT.

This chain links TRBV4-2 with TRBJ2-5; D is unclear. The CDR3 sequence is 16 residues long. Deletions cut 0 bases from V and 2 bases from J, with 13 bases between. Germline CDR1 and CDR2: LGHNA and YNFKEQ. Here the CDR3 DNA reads TGTGCCAGCAGCCAAGATCCGCCAGGCTCACAAGAGACCCAGTACTTC. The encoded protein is CASSQDPPGSQETQYF.

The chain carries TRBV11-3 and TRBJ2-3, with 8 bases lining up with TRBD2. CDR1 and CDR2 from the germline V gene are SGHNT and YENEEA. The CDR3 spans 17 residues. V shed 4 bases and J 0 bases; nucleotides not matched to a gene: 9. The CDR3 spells CASSWGGGSSSTDTQYF. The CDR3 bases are TGTGCCAGCAGCTGGGGCGGGGGGTCCTCTAGCACAGATACGCAGTATTTT.

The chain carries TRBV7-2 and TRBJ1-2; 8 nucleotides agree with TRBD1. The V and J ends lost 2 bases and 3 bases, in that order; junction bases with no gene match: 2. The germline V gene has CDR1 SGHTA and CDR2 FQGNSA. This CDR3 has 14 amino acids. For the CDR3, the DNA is TGTGCCAGCAGCTTACCAGGGGGCGACTATGGCTACACCTTC. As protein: CASSLPGGDYGYTF.

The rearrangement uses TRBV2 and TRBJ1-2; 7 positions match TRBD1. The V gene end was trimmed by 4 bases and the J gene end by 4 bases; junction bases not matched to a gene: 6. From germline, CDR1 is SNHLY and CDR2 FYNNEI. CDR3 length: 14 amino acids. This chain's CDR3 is CASSGRGQPYGYTF. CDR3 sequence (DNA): TGTGCCAGCAGTGGAAGGGGGCAGCCCTATGGCTACACCTTC. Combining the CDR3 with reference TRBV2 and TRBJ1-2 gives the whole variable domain EPEVTQTPSHQVTQMGQEVILRCVPISNHLYFYWYRQILGQKVEFLVSFYNNEISEKSEIFDDQFSVERPDGSNFTLKIRSTKLEDSAMYFCASSGRGQPYGYTFGSGTRLTVV.

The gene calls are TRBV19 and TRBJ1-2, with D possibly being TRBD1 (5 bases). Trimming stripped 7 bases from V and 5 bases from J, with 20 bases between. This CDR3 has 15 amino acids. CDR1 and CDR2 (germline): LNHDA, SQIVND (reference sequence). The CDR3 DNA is TGTGCCAGTACCCCCCCGCGGGCAGGGAGGTATGGCTACACCTTC. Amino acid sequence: CASTPPRAGRYGYTF. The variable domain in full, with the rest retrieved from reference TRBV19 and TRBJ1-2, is DGGITQSPKYLFRKEGQNVTLSCEQNLNHDAMYWYRQDPGQGLRLIYYSQIVNDFQKGDIAEGYSVSREKKESFPLTVTSAQKNPTAFYLCASTPPRAGRYGYTFGSGTRLTVV.

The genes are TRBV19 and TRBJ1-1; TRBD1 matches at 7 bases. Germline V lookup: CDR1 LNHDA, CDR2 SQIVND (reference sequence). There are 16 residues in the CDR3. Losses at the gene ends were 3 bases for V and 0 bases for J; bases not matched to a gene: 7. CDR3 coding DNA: TGTGCCAGTAGTATGAACAGGGGCACCATGAACACTGAAGCTTTCTTT. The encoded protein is CASSMNRGTMNTEAFF.

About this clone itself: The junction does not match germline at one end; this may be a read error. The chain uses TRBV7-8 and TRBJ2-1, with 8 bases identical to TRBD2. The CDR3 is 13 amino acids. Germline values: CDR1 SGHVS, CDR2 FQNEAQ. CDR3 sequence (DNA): TGTGCCAGCAGCTTAGGGGGACTAGTTGAGCAGCTCTTC. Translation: CASSLGGLVEQLF. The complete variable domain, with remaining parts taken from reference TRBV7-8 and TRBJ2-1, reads GAGVSQSPRYKVAKRGQDVALRCDPISGHVSLFWYQQALGQGPEFLTYFQNEAQLDKSGLPSDRFFAERPEGSVSTLKIQRTQQEDSAVYLCASSLGGLVEQLFGPGTRLTVL.

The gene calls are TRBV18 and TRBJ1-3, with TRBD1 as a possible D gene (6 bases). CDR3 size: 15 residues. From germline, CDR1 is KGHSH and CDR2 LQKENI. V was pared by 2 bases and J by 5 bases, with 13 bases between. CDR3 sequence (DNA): TGTGCCAGCTCACCATCAACAGGGAGCCGAAACACCATATATTTT. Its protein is CASSPSTGSRNTIYF.

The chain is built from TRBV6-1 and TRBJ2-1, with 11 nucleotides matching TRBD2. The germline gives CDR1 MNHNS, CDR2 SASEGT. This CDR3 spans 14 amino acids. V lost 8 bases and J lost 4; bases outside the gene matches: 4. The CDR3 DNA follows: TGTGCCAGCCTCCTAGCGGGGGGTTACAATGAGCAGTTCTTC. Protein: CASLLAGGYNEQFF.

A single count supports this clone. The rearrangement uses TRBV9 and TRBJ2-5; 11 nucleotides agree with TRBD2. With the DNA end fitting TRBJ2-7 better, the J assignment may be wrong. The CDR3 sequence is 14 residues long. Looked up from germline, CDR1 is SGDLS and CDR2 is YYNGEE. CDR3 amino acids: CASSRGTSGYEQYF. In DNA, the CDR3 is TGTGCCAGCAGCCGCGGGACTAGCGGCTACGAGCAGTACTTC.

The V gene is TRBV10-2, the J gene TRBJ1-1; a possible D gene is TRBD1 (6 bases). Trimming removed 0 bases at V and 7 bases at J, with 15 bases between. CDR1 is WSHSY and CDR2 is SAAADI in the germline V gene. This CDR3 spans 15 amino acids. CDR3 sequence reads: CASSESGTPRNEAFF. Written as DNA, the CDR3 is TGCGCCAGCAGTGAGTCGGGGACACCTCGGAATGAAGCTTTCTTT.

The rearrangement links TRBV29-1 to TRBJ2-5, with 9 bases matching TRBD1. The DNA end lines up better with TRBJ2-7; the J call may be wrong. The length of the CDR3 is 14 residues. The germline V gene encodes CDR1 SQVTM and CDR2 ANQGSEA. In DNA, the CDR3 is TGCAGCGTTGACCATACGGGACAGGGCTACGAGCAGTACTTC. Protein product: CSVDHTGQGYEQYF.

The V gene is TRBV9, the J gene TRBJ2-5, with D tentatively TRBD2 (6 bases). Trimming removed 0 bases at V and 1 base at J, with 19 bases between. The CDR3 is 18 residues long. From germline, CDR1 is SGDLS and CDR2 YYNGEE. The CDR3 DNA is TGTGCCAGCAGCGTAGAAGGGGAGGTATGGCAGGCCCAAGAGACCCAGTACTTC. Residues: CASSVEGEVWQAQETQYF.

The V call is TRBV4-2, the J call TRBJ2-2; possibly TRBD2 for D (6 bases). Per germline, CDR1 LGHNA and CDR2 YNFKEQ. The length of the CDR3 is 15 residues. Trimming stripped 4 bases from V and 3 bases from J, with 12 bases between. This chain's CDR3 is CASSRSGSDTGELFF. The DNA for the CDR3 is TGTGCCAGCAGCCGGAGCGGGTCCGACACCGGGGAGCTGTTTTTT.

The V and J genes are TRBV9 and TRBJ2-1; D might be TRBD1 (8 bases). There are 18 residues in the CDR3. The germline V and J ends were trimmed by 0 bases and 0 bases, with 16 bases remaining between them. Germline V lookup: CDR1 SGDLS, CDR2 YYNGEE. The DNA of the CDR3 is TGTGCCAGCAGCGTAGCCGGGACAGGCGGGAGCTCCTACAATGAGCAGTTCTTC. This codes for CASSVAGTGGSSYNEQFF.